The sequence of this T cell receptor beta chain was determined in a study of cytomegalovirus exposure and HLA in healthy donors. Study background: A previous analysis identified 95 million to 140 million unique TCR beta sequences derived from roughly 180 million T cells.

The PCR ran on 60 Vbeta and 13 Jbeta primers. TCRdb's table, derived via immunoSEQ multiplex PCR, lists solely in-frame clones and lacks some. Here the sample table reports tens of thousands of clones. Sequences were obtained from PBMCs. This receptor was obtained from a middle-aged woman in good health and CMV-seronegative.

The CDR3, as DNA: TGCGCCAGCAGCTTGGGTGGGGGCCAACCCTCAAATTCACCCCTCCACTTT. It specifies CASSLGGGQPSNSPLHF. The chain recombines TRBV5-1 with TRBJ1-6, with a tentative D call TRBD1 (6 bases). The CDR3 has 17 amino acids. Germline CDR1 reads SGHRS; CDR2 reads YFSETQ. The V gene lost 0 bases and the J gene lost 7 bases, with 17 bases spanning the gap.